Each of the 8 T cell receptor beta chains below was sequenced from the same sample in a study of lymphopenia after photon versus proton radiotherapy. TCRdb's copy holds only in-frame clones and misses some; the assay was immunoSEQ multiplex PCR. The sample yields about 160,000 clones, around nine tenths seen once. Material: peripheral blood, obtained from a patient treated with photon-based radiotherapy. These receptors all come from a man over 45 with gastric cancer.

This sequence joins TRBV6-5 and TRBJ2-7; the D is unclear. Germline CDR1 reads MNHEY; CDR2 reads SVGAGI. The V and J ends lost 5 bases and 3 bases respectively, with 17 bases between them. The CDR3 length is 15 residues. As DNA, the CDR3 is TGTGCCAGCAGTCCCCCGGGCAGGACCCTCTACGAGCAGTACTTC. Amino acids: CASSPPGRTLYEQYF.

This chain links TRBV25-1 with TRBJ1-5; D is unresolved. The CDR3 has 12 amino acids. Deletions cut 11 bases from V and 3 bases from J, with 11 bases between. Germline loops: CDR1 MGHDK, CDR2 SYGVNS. For the CDR3, the DNA is TGTGCCCCAGAGAACCCCAATCAGCCCCAGCATTTT. The encoded protein is CAPENPNQPQHF.

This chain joins TRBV15 and TRBJ1-3; TRBD1 might be the D (6 bases). The germline CDR1 and CDR2 sequences are LNHNV and YYDKDF (reference sequence). Trimming took 2 bases from V and 1 from J, leaving 21 bases between them. This CDR3 has 19 amino acids. CDR3 in amino acids: CATSRSGPLRGGSGNTIYF. The CDR3 nucleotides read TGTGCCACCAGCAGAAGCGGACCCCTGAGGGGGGGGTCTGGAAACACCATATATTTT.

The gene calls are TRBV21-1 and TRBJ2-7; no DNA check was done on the table's D call, TRBD2. TRBV21-1 is classified as a pseudogene. This CDR3 is built from 12 residues. The CDR3 loop reads CASSRTSYEQYF. Written as DNA, the CDR3 is TGTGCCAGCAGCAGGACTAGCTACGAGCAGTACTTC.

The rearrangement uses TRBV29-1 and TRBJ1-3; unclear D gene. CDR1 SQVTM and CDR2 ANQGSEA come from the germline V gene. The CDR3 loop spans 15 amino acids. V lost 0 bases to trimming and J lost 0 bases, with 9 bases between them. This CDR3 reads CSVEDGGSSGNTIYF. The CDR3 bases are TGCAGCGTTGAAGATGGAGGCAGCTCTGGAAACACCATATATTTT.

V and J are TRBV7-6 and TRBJ2-5, with D perhaps TRBD1 (6 bases). The CDR3 is 14 amino acids. Trimming stripped 5 bases from V and 5 bases from J, with 15 bases between. Germline V lookup: CDR1 SGHVS, CDR2 FNYEAQ. The CDR3 sequence is CASSPQGRLETQYF. The CDR3 nucleotides are TGTGCCAGCAGCCCCCAGGGGCGATTGGAGACCCAGTACTTC.

The chain combines TRBV5-1 with TRBJ2-3; the D is unclear. Germline V lookup: CDR1 SGHRS, CDR2 YFSETQ. CDR3 length: 16 residues. V was pared by 3 bases and J by 1 base, with 15 bases between. This chain's CDR3 is CASSSTASSGTDTQYF. The DNA for the CDR3 is TGCGCCAGCAGCTCAACAGCGTCGAGCGGCACAGATACGCAGTATTTT. The complete variable domain, with remaining parts taken from reference TRBV5-1 and TRBJ2-3, reads KAGVTQTPRYLIKTRGQQVTLSCSPISGHRSVSWYQQTPGQGLQFLFEYFSETQRNKGNFPGRFSGRQFSNSRSEMNVSTLELGDSALYLCASSSTASSGTDTQYFGPGTRLTVL.

The chain recombines TRBV28 with TRBJ2-1, with D unresolved. Trimming stripped 10 bases from V and 0 bases from J, with 19 bases between. The CDR3 has 16 residues. CDR1 and CDR2 (germline): MDHEN, SYDVKM. CDR3 sequence (DNA): TGTGCCACCCACGGTTTAGGGCAACCCTCCTACAATGAGCAGTTCTTC. It translates to CATHGLGQPSYNEQFF.